Included here is one T cell receptor beta chain sequence, with context. Its antigen remains unknown. Profiling relied on immunoSEQ multiplex PCR, and the TCRdb table lists in-frame clones only, not all of them. This sample has 120,000 to 150,000 clones, with about 87% found just once. These data originate in a study of T cell responses to AZD1222 COVID-19 vaccine. Study at large: Second-dose intervals near 4 or 12 weeks were combined. Findings and caveats of the study: Only five to seven AZD1222 recipients were seropositive at baseline. The donors showed a predominance of white British ancestry and of females, with possible underestimation of clonal diversity.

The CDR3 has 15 residues. Germline V CDR1 and CDR2: LNHDA, SQIVND (reference sequence). Trimming at V came to 9 bases and at J to 1 base, leaving 11 bases not matched to a gene. The chain recombines TRBV19 with TRBJ1-1; 7 positions match TRBD1. This clonotype originated in an adult in good health. This sample comprised peripheral blood, obtained on day 0 of AZD1222 vaccination. CDR3 region: CASARDRAPNTEAFF. In DNA, the CDR3 is TGTGCCAGCGCGAGGGACAGAGCACCGAACACTGAAGCTTTCTTT.